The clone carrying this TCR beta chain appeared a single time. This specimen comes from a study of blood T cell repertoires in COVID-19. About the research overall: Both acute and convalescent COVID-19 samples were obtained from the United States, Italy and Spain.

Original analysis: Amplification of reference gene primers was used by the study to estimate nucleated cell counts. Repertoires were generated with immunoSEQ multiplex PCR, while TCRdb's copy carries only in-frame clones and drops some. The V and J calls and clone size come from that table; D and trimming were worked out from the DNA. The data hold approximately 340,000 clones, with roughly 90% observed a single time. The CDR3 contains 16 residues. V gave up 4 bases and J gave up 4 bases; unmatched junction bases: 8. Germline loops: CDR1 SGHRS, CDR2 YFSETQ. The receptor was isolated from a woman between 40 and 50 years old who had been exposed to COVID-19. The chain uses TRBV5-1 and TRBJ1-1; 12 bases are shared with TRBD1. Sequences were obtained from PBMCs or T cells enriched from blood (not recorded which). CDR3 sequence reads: CASSPGTGGYGTEAFF. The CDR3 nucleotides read TGCGCCAGCAGCCCCGGGACAGGGGGCTATGGCACTGAAGCTTTCTTT.